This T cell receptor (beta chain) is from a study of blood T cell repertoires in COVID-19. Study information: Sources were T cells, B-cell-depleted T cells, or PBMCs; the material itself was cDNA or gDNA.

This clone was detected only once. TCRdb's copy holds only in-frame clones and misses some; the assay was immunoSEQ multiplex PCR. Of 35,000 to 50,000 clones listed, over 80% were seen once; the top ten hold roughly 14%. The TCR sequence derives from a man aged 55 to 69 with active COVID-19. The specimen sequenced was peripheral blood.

This CDR3 is CATSSAGAGETQYF. The CDR3 nucleotides are TGTGCCACCAGCAGTGCGGGGGCAGGGGAGACCCAGTACTTC. The chain couples TRBV15 to TRBJ2-5, with D tentatively TRBD2 (7 bases). The CDR3 runs 14 residues. Germline lookup yields CDR1 LNHNV and CDR2 YYDKDF (reference sequence). Deletions cut 3 bases from V and 5 bases from J, with 13 bases between.